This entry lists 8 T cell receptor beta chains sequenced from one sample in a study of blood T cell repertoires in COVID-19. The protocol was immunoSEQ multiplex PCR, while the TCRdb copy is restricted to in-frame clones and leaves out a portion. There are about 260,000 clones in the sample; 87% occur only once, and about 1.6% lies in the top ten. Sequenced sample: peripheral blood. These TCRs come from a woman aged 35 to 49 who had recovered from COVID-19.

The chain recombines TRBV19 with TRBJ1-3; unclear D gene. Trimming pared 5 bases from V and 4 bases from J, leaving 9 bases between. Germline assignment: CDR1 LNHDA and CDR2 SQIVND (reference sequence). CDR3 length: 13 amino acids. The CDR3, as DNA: TGTGCCAGTAGTCCACTCCCCGGAAACACCATATATTTT. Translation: CASSPLPGNTIYF.

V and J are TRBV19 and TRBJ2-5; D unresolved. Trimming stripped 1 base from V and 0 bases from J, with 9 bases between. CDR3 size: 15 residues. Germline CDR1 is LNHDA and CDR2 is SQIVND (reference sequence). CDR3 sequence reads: CASSIGADHQETQYF. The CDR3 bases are TGTGCCAGTAGTATAGGGGCTGATCACCAAGAGACCCAGTACTTC.

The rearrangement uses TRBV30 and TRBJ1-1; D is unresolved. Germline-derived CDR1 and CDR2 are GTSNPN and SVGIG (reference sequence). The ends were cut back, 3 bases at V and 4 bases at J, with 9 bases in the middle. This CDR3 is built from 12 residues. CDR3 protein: CAWRPRGTEAFF. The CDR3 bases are TGTGCCTGGAGACCACGCGGCACTGAAGCTTTCTTT.

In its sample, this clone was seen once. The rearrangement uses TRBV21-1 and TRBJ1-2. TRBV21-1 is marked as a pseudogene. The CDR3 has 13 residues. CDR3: CAGGGTANYGYTF. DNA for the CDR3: TGTGCCGGCGGGGGTACAGCTAACTATGGCTACACCTTC.

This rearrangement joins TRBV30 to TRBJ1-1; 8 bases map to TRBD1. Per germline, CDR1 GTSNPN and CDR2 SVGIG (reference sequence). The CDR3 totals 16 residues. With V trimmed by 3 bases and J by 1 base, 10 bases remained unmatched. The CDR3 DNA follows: TGTGCCTGGAGCACATACCGACAGGGGACGAACACTGAAGCTTTCTTT. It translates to CAWSTYRQGTNTEAFF.

The CDR3 protein is CASSTGTGGYNEQFF. DNA for the CDR3: TGTGCCAGCAGCACGGGGACAGGGGGCTACAATGAGCAGTTCTTC. The chain couples TRBV5-4 to TRBJ2-1; 11 nucleotides line up with TRBD1. Losses at the gene ends were 4 bases for V and 3 bases for J; bases not matched to a gene: 3. Germline CDR1 reads SGHNT; CDR2 reads YYREEE (reference sequence). The CDR3 runs 15 residues.

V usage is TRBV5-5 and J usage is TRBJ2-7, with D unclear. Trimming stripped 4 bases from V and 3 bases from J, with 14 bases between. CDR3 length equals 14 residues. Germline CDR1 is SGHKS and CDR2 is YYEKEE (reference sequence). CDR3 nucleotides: TGTGCCAGCAGCCTCGACAAGCAGGTCTACGAGCAGTACTTC. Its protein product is CASSLDKQVYEQYF.

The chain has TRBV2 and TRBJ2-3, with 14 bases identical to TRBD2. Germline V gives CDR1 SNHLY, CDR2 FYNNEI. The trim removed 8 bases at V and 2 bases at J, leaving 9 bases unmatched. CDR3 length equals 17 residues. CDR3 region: CASPGLAGGAVTDTQYF. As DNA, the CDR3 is TGTGCCAGCCCAGGACTAGCGGGGGGCGCCGTCACAGATACGCAGTATTTT.